Below, 16 T cell receptor beta chains from the same sample are listed, as sequenced in a study of T cells in Graves' hyperthyroidism and ophthalmopathy (dated by TCRdb to about 2019). Receptor libraries were prepared by multiplex PCR. Sequencing relied on an Illumina HiSeq 2000. TCR beta CDR3 regions were amplified from RNA transcripts. A first-round RT-PCR of the TCR CDR3 used the HTBI primer set with the Qiagen OneStep RT-PCR kit. TCRdb reran the public reads through fastp at Q25 and MiXCR, keeping productive beta chains. Rows are combined by CDR3 protein, so each entry shows the most common genes and DNA. The sample records fewer than 650,000 distinct CDR3 sequences, approximately 48% of which are singletons. The top ten clones comprise about 45% of the sample. Material: peripheral blood or thyroid tissue (not recorded which). The receptors stem from an adult woman with Graves' disease, either hyperthyroidism or ophthalmopathy (not recorded which).

The chain uses TRBV13 and TRBJ2-7; D remains ambiguous. This CDR3 is 16 amino acids long. V gave up 0 bases and J gave up 4 bases, with 16 bases separating them. Germline values: CDR1 PRHDT, CDR2 FYEKMQ (reference sequence). The chain's CDR3 is CASSLGAAEVFYEQYF. Here the CDR3 DNA reads TGTGCCAGCAGCTTAGGGGCAGCCGAAGTCTTTTACGAGCAGTACTTC.

This clonotype was observed a few times. The chain recombines TRBV11-2 with TRBJ2-5, with a weak D call TRBD1 (7 bases). The V gene lost 1 base and the J gene lost 5 bases, with 11 bases spanning the gap. This CDR3 region has 14 residues. Germline V CDR1 and CDR2: SGHAT, FQNNGV. CDR3 nucleotides: TGTGCCAGCAGCTTAGGGCCAGGGGGGGAGACCCAGTACTTC. This gives the protein CASSLGPGGETQYF. The whole variable domain, remainder taken from reference TRBV11-2 and TRBJ2-5, is EAGVAQSPRYKIIEKRQSVAFWCNPISGHATLYWYQQILGQGPKLLIQFQNNGVVDDSQLPKDRFSAERLKGVDSTLKIQPAKLEDSAVYLCASSLGPGGETQYFGPGTRLLVL.

This chain links TRBV7-8 with TRBJ1-4; D is unclear. CDR1 SGHVS and CDR2 FQNEAQ come from the germline V gene. CDR3 size: 16 residues. V lost 3 bases and J 0 bases, leaving 11 bases between the germline ends. The CDR3 region is CASSLMEFATNEKLFF. CDR3 DNA: TGTGCCAGCAGCTTGATGGAGTTTGCAACTAATGAAAAACTGTTTTTT.

This clonotype came up many times. The rearrangement uses TRBV19 and TRBJ1-2; 8 nucleotides align to TRBD1. The CDR3 is made up of 14 amino acids. Germline loops: CDR1 LNHDA, CDR2 SQIVND (reference sequence). Trimming took 9 bases from V and 3 from J; bases not matched to a gene: 9. For the CDR3, the DNA is TGTGCCAGCTCCCTTGGACAGGGAGACTATGGCTACACCTTC. Translated: CASSLGQGDYGYTF.

The gene calls are TRBV29-1 and TRBJ2-7; maybe TRBD1 (6 bases). The length of the CDR3 is 12 residues. V was clipped by 7 bases and J by 5 bases, with 15 bases between them. Germline V gene sequence: CDR1 SQVTM, CDR2 ANQGSEA. The CDR3 DNA reads TGCAGCGGGGGGTTTACAGGGAACGAGCAGTACTTC. Translation: CSGGFTGNEQYF.

V gene TRBV2 combines with J gene TRBJ2-7; D is unclear. Between the trimmed V and J ends, which lost 7 bases and 3 bases, there was a span of 7 bases. This CDR3 is 11 amino acids long. CDR1 is SNHLY and CDR2 is FYNNEI in the germline V gene. The CDR3 DNA is TGTGCCAGCACAGAAAGCTACGAGCAGTACTTC. Residues: CASTESYEQYF.

The V call is TRBV20-1, the J call TRBJ1-2; D perhaps matches TRBD1 (5 bases). Germline V gene data show CDR1 as DFQATT and CDR2 as SNEGSKA (reference sequence). V was clipped by 0 bases and J by 6 bases, with 26 bases between them. This CDR3 comprises 18 residues. DNA for the CDR3: TGCAGTGCTAGAGACTTCCTGGGGGGAGTACAGGCAGGAGATGGCTACACCTTC. Its protein product is CSARDFLGGVQAGDGYTF.

The chain uses TRBV9 and TRBJ2-7, with TRBD2 identical over 7 bases. The germline V gene encodes CDR1 SGDLS and CDR2 YYNGEE. Trimming at V came to 0 bases and at J to 1 base, leaving 7 bases not matched to a gene. The CDR3 is 16 amino acids. In DNA, the CDR3 is TGTGCCAGCAGCGTAGTCGCGGGAGTACCTTCCTACGAGCAGTACTTC. This translates into CASSVVAGVPSYEQYF.

This rearrangement joins TRBV7-3 to TRBJ2-7, with D possibly TRBD1 on 6 matching bases. CDR3 length equals 13 residues. With 4 bases removed from V and 6 bases from J, the gap between germline ends came to 13 bases. In germline, CDR1 is SGHTA, CDR2 FQGTGA. This CDR3 is CASSWGWGLEQYF. In nucleotides, the CDR3 is TGTGCCAGCAGCTGGGGGTGGGGGCTCGAGCAGTACTTC.

This CDR3 reads CASEGQGNTEAFF. The CDR3 DNA reads as TGTGCCAGCGAGGGACAGGGGAACACTGAAGCTTTCTTT. The chain carries TRBV2 and TRBJ1-1; 9 nucleotides match TRBD1. V was clipped by 8 bases and J by 1 base; unmatched bases: 2. The V gene's germline CDR1 is SNHLY and CDR2 FYNNEI. This CDR3 is 13 amino acids long. Full variable domain (rest looked up from reference TRBV2 and TRBJ1-1): EPEVTQTPSHQVTQMGQEVILRCVPISNHLYFYWYRQILGQKVEFLVSFYNNEISEKSEIFDDQFSVERPDGSNFTLKIRSTKLEDSAMYFCASEGQGNTEAFFGQGTRLTVV.

This clonotype has just one count. The CDR3 region is CSAPGGGANVLTF. CDR3 bases: TGCAGTGCCCCGGGGGGAGGGGCCAACGTCCTGACTTTC. The chain recombines TRBV20-1 with TRBJ2-6; 7 bases are shared with TRBD2. After removal of 6 bases from V and 4 bases from J, the junction contained 3 bases not matched to a gene. This CDR3 spans 13 amino acids. Germline V lookup: CDR1 DFQATT, CDR2 SNEGSKA (reference sequence).

This clonotype was seen ten or more times. This chain links TRBV14 with TRBJ2-7; 9 nucleotides line up with TRBD1. Germline CDR1 and CDR2: SGHDN and FVKESK. Trimming at V came to 0 bases and at J to 5 bases, leaving 5 bases not matched to a gene. The CDR3 extends over 15 amino acids. CDR3 nucleotide sequence: TGTGCCAGCAGCCAAGAGGGGACAGGGCGCAACGAGCAGTACTTC. Encoded protein: CASSQEGTGRNEQYF.

V gene TRBV7-2 combines with J gene TRBJ2-7, with 9 bases fitting TRBD1. This CDR3 contains 16 residues. V lost 5 bases and J lost 4; bases outside the gene matches: 12. Germline V gene data show CDR1 as SGHTA and CDR2 as FQGNSA. This chain's CDR3 is CASSHGSPGQGYEQYF. CDR3 nucleotides: TGTGCCAGCAGCCACGGATCTCCGGGACAGGGTTACGAGCAGTACTTC.

The chain is built from TRBV7-9 and TRBJ1-6; 9 bases are shared with TRBD1. Losses at the gene ends were 8 bases for V and 7 bases for J; bases not matched to a gene: 9. The V gene's germline CDR1 is SEHNR and CDR2 FQNEAQ (reference sequence). The CDR3 totals 15 residues. CDR3 protein: CASHRGHGENSPLHF. The CDR3 DNA reads as TGTGCCAGCCACAGGGGGCATGGGGAAAATTCACCCCTCCACTTT.

The J gene is TRBJ1-1, the V gene TRBV2, with a possible D match to TRBD1 (6 bases). V was cut by 8 bases and J by 6 bases, with 16 bases left in between. This CDR3 region has 13 residues. Germline loops: CDR1 SNHLY, CDR2 FYNNEI. The CDR3: CASQQGRAAEAFF. Here the CDR3 DNA reads TGTGCCAGCCAACAGGGTAGGGCCGCTGAAGCTTTCTTT.

This chain uses TRBV10-2 with TRBJ1-1, with TRBD1 matching 8 bases. Germline V CDR1 and CDR2: WSHSY, SAAADI. The J segment lost 4 bases and the V segment lost 6 bases, leaving 7 bases of the junction unmatched. This CDR3 has 14 residues. The CDR3 spells CASSHLDRATEAFF. CDR3 DNA sequence: TGCGCCAGCAGCCATCTGGACAGGGCCACTGAAGCTTTCTTT.